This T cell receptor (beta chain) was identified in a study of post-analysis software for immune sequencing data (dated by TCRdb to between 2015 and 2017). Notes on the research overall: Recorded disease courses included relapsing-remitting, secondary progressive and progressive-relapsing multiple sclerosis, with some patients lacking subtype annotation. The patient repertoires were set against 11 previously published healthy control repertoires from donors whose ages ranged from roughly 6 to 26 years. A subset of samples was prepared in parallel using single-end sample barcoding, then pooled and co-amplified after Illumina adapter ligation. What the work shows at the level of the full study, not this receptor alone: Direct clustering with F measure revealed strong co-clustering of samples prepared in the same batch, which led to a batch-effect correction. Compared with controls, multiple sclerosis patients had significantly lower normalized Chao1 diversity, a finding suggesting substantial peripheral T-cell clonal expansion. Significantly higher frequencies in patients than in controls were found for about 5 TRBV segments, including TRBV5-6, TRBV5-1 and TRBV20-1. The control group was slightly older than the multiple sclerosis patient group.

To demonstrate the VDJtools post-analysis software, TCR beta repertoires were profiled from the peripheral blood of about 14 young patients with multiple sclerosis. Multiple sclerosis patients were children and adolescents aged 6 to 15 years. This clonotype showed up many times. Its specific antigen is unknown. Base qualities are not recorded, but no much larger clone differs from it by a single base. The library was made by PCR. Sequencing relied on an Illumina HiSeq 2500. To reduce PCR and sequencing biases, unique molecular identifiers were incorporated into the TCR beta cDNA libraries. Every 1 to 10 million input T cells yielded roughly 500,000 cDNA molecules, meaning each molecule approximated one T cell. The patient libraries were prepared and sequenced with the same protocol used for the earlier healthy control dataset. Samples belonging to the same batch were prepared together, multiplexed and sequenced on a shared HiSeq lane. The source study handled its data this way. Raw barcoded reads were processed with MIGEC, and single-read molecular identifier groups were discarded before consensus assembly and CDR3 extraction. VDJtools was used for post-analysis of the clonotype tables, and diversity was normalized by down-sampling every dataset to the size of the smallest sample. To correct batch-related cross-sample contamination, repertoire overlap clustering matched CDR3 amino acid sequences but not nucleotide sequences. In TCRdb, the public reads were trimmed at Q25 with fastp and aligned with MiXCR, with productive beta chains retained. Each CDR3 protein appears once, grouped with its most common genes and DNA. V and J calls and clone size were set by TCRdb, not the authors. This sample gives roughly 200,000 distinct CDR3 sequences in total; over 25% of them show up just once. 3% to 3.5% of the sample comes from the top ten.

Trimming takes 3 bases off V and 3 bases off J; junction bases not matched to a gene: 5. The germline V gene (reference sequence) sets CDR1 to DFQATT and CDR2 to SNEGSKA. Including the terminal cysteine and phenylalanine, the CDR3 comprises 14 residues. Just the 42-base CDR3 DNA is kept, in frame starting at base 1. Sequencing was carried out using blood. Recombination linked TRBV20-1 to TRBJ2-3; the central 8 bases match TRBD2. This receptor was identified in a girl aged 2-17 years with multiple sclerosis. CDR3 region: CSASGTSSTDTQYF. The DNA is TGCAGTGCTAGTGGGACTAGTTCGACAGATACGCAGTATTTT.